The 9 T cell receptor beta chains below all came from one sample that was sequenced in a study of PD-1 blockade in classical Hodgkin lymphoma. The table came from immunoSEQ multiplex PCR; TCRdb's copy has only in-frame clones and leaves some out. The sample lists some 45,000 clones; almost 90% were seen once. In every patient, relapse followed autologous stem cell transplantation, while exposure to brentuximab vedotin differed. The sequences come from peripheral blood mononuclear cells (PBMCs), collected at baseline. These receptors all come from a human donor with classical Hodgkin lymphoma.

V usage is TRBV11-3 and J usage is TRBJ2-3; D is unclear. The CDR3 loop spans 13 amino acids. V lost 1 base and J 6 bases, leaving 8 bases between the germline ends. Germline V gives CDR1 SGHNT, CDR2 YENEEA. The DNA of the CDR3 is TGTGCCAGCAGCTTAGGGGGTTCGGATACGCAGTATTTT. It yields the protein CASSLGGSDTQYF.

The chain couples TRBV4-2 to TRBJ2-3; TRBD1 matches 9 bases. The CDR3 consists of 15 residues. Losses at the gene ends were 3 bases for V and 2 bases for J; bases not matched to a gene: 3. Germline V CDR1 and CDR2: LGHNA, YNFKEQ. The CDR3 loop is CASSQTGGNTDTQYF. The DNA of the CDR3 is TGTGCCAGCAGCCAGACAGGGGGAAACACAGATACGCAGTATTTT.

The J gene is TRBJ2-1, the V gene TRBV27; 10 nucleotides line up with TRBD2. The V segment lost 8 bases and the J segment 10 bases; nucleotides outside the gene matches: 14. The length of the CDR3 is 15 residues. The germline gives CDR1 MNHEY, CDR2 SMNVEV (reference sequence). The CDR3 reads CASGVSGGPLGEQFF. CDR3 bases: TGTGCCAGCGGGGTTAGCGGGGGGCCGCTAGGGGAGCAGTTCTTC.

The chain employs TRBV6-6 and TRBJ2-7; 7 bases map to TRBD1. After removal of 2 bases from V and 6 bases from J, the junction contained 10 bases not matched to a gene. Per the germline V gene, CDR1 is MNHNY and CDR2 is SVGAGI (reference sequence). The CDR3 sequence is 15 residues long. The CDR3 loop is CASSYQQGPGGEQYF. DNA for the CDR3: TGTGCCAGCAGTTACCAACAGGGGCCGGGTGGCGAGCAGTACTTC.

This clone was observed once. The genes are TRBV18 and TRBJ1-5; D gene uncertain. This CDR3 spans 13 amino acids. Germline CDR1 and CDR2: KGHSH and LQKENI. Trimming left V 0 bases short and J 4 bases short, with 4 bases between. The CDR3 protein is CASSPPGNQPQHF. The CDR3 DNA follows: TGTGCCAGCTCACCACCGGGAAATCAGCCCCAGCATTTT.

The gene calls are TRBV5-1 and TRBJ1-3, with 7 bases lining up with TRBD1. Losses at the gene ends were 4 bases for V and 2 bases for J; bases not matched to a gene: 9. CDR1 and CDR2 (germline): SGHRS, YFSETQ. The CDR3 spans 16 residues. CDR3 sequence (DNA): TGCGCCAGCAGCCCCGAACAGGGGTTTACTGGAAACACCATATATTTT. As protein: CASSPEQGFTGNTIYF.

The chain joins TRBV9 to TRBJ1-2, with D perhaps matching TRBD1 (5 bases). CDR1 SGDLS and CDR2 YYNGEE come from the germline V gene. V shed 0 bases and J shed 6 bases, with 15 bases lying between them. The CDR3 runs to 15 residues. The CDR3 is CASSVEGRGGHGYTF. CDR3 nucleotide sequence: TGTGCCAGCAGCGTAGAAGGAAGGGGAGGCCATGGCTACACCTTC.

This chain uses TRBV18 with TRBJ2-7, with 11 bases matching TRBD2. V was pared by 3 bases and J by 5 bases, with 6 bases of the junction left unmatched. The CDR3 length is 15 residues. In germline, CDR1 is KGHSH, CDR2 LQKENI. Here the CDR3 DNA reads TGTGCCAGCTCACCCCGTACTAGCGGGAGCGACGAGCAGTACTTC. Amino acid sequence: CASSPRTSGSDEQYF.

The V gene is TRBV7-9, the J gene TRBJ1-1; D is uncertain. V lost 3 bases and J 0 bases, leaving 8 bases between the germline ends. CDR3 length equals 14 residues. Germline CDR1 is SEHNR and CDR2 is FQNEAQ (reference sequence). The CDR3 sequence: CASSFGQLNTEAFF. CDR3 DNA: TGTGCCAGCAGCTTCGGGCAGTTGAACACTGAAGCTTTCTTT.